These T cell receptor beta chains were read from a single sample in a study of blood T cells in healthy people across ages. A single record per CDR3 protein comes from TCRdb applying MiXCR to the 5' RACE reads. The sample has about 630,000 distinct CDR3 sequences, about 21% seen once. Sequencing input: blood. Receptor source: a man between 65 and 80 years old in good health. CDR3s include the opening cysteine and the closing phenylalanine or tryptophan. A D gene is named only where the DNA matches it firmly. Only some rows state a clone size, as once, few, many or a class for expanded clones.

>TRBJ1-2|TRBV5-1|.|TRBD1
CASSPWTGPNYGYTF
TGCGCCAGCAGCCCCTGGACAGGTCCTAACTATGGCTACACCTTC
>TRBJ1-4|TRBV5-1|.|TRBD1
CASSLRTGPTVREKLFF
TGCGCCAGCAGCCTGCGGACAGGGCCAACCGTCCGTGAAAAACTGTTTTTT
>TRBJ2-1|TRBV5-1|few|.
CASSFWGTAGNEQFF
TGCGCCAGCAGCTTCTGGGGTACGGCGGGCAATGAGCAGTTCTTC
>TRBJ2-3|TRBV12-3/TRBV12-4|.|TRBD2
CASSIRLAGAPDTQYF
TGTGCCAGCAGTATCAGACTAGCGGGAGCGCCAGATACGCAGTATTTT
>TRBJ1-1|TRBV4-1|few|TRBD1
CASSHNRQGHAFF
TGCGCCAGCAGCCACAATAGACAGGGTCACGCTTTCTTT
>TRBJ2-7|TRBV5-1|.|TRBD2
CASSSTGTSGTYEQYF
TGCGCCAGCAGCTCAACTGGGACTAGCGGGACCTACGAGCAGTACTTC
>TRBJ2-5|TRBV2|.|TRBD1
CASSFRQGVGETQYF
TGTGCCAGCAGTTTTCGACAGGGGGTTGGTGAGACCCAGTACTTC
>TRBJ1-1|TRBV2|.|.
CASQGLGVNTEAFF
TGTGCCAGCCAGGGGTTGGGAGTGAACACTGAAGCTTTCTTT
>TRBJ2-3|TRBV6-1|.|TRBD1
CAIQGQGTDTQYF
TGTGCCATACAGGGACAGGGAACAGATACGCAGTATTTT
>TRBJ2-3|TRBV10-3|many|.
CAISEPRESDTQYF
TGTGCCATCAGTGAGCCGAGGGAGAGCGATACGCAGTATTTT
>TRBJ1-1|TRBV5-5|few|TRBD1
CASRPGQGNTEAFF
TGTGCCAGCAGACCGGGACAGGGGAACACTGAAGCTTTCTTT
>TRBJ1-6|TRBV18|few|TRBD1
CASSPGTGGSPLHF
TGTGCCAGCTCACCGGGGACAGGGGGTTCACCCCTCCACTTT
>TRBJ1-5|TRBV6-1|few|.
CASRWDDINQPQHF
TGTGCCAGCAGATGGGACGACATCAATCAGCCCCAGCATTTT
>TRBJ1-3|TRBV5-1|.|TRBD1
CASSHGSRDRDDGNTIYF
TGCGCCAGCAGCCACGGCAGCCGGGACAGGGATGATGGAAACACCATATATTTT
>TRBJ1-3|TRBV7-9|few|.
CASSADLGNTIYF
TGTGCCAGCAGCGCGGACCTAGGAAACACCATATATTTT
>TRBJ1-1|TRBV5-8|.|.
CASSWRPVVGTEAFF
TGTGCCAGCAGCTGGAGACCGGTAGTTGGGACTGAAGCTTTCTTT
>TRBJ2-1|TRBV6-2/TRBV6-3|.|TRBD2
CASSPAGLASYF
TGTGCCAGCAGCCCAGCCGGACTAGCGAGTTACTTC
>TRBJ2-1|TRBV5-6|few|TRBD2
CASSLSGSPYNEQLF
TGTGCCAGCAGCTTGAGCGGGAGTCCCTACAATGAGCAGCTCTTC
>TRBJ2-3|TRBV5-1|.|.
CASSLEDPAGDTQYF
TGCGCCAGCAGCTTGGAAGACCCCGCGGGAGATACGCAGTATTTT
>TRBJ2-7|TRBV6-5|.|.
CASSYSFRGSYEQYF
TGTGCCAGCAGTTACTCGTTTAGAGGCTCCTACGAGCAGTACTTC
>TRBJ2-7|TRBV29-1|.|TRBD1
CSVEDRASYEQYF
TGCAGCGTTGAGGACAGGGCGAGCTACGAGCAGTACTTC
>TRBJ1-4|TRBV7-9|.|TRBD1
CASSIWTGGDEKLFF
TGTGCCAGCAGCATCTGGACAGGGGGAGATGAAAAACTGTTTTTT
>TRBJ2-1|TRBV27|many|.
CASSRGQKYNEQFF
TGTGCCAGCAGTCGAGGACAGAAATACAATGAGCAGTTCTTC
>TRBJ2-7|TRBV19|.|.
CASSYGFTGTSDYEQYF
TGTGCCAGTAGTTATGGTTTTACCGGGACATCCGACTACGAGCAGTACTTC
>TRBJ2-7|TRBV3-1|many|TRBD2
CASSLRGGDHYF
TGTGCCAGCAGCCTTCGGGGAGGGGATCATTACTTC
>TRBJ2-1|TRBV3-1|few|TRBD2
CASSQDPLAGNNEQFF
TGTGCCAGCAGCCAAGACCCGCTAGCGGGAAACAATGAGCAGTTCTTC
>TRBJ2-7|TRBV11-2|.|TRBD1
CASSPLDREAYEQYF
TGTGCCAGCAGCCCTTTGGACAGGGAGGCGTACGAGCAGTACTTC
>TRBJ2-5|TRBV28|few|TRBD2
CASSSRREVEETQYF
TGTGCCAGCAGTTCCCGGCGGGAGGTCGAAGAGACCCAGTACTTC
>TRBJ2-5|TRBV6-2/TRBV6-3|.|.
CASAPSGKTQYF
TGTGCCAGCGCGCCCTCTGGGAAGACCCAGTACTTC
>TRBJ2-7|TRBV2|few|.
CASSESSGGRNEQYF
TGTGCCAGCAGTGAGAGTTCCGGGGGGCGGAACGAGCAGTACTTC
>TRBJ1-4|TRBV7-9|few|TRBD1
CASSLGRQGTTRFNEKLFF
TGTGCCAGCAGCTTAGGAAGACAGGGGACGACCCGATTTAATGAAAAACTGTTTTTT
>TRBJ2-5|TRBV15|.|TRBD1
CATSRDGTGEETQYF
TGTGCCACCAGCAGAGATGGGACAGGGGAAGAGACCCAGTACTTC
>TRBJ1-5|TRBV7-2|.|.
CASSLEAGTQPQHF
TGTGCCAGCAGCTTAGAGGCAGGGACGCAGCCCCAGCATTTT
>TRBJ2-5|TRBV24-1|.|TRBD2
CATSDLETSGLQETQYF
TGTGCCACCAGTGATTTGGAGACTAGCGGGTTACAAGAGACCCAGTACTTC
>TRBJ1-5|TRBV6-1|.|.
CASSRRPQAEINQPQHF
TGTGCCAGCAGTCGTCGGCCCCAGGCTGAGATTAATCAGCCCCAGCATTTT
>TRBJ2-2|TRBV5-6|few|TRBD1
CASTPGPWDRGLRELFF
TGTGCCAGCACTCCGGGTCCATGGGACAGGGGGCTACGGGAGCTGTTTTTT
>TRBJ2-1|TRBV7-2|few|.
CASSLGLLTNEQFF
TGTGCCAGCAGCTTAGGTCTGCTTACCAATGAGCAGTTCTTC
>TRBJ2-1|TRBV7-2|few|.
CASSSGLQLNEQFF
TGTGCCAGCAGCTCGGGACTTCAGCTCAATGAGCAGTTCTTC
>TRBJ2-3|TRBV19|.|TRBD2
CASTTGLAGEDTQYF
TGTGCCAGCACCACCGGACTAGCGGGAGAAGATACGCAGTATTTT
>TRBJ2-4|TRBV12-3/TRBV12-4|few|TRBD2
CASSLLETSGGGAKNIQYF
TGTGCCAGCAGTTTGTTGGAGACTAGCGGGGGAGGAGCCAAAAACATTCAGTACTTC